Detailed here is one T cell receptor beta chain. The sample originates from a study of blood T cell repertoires in COVID-19. About the study: Sites across the United States, Italy and Spain contributed samples from acute and convalescent COVID-19. T cells, B-cell-depleted T cells, or PBMCs supplied cDNA or gDNA.

V lost 3 bases and J lost 4; bases outside the gene matches: 10. CDR1 is SGHKS, CDR2 YYEKEE, per germline (reference sequence). This CDR3 is 16 amino acids long. Some clones are missing from TCRdb's copy, which holds only in-frame ones; the method was immunoSEQ multiplex PCR. The sample has about 200,000 clones, about 86% seen once; the top ten hold about 2.2%. This chain connects TRBV5-5 to TRBJ2-7; 10 bases map to TRBD1. The specimen was peripheral blood. This TCR came from a woman in her 50s with acute or convalescent COVID-19. The DNA of the CDR3 is TGTGCCAGCAGCTCACGACCGCCGGGACAGGGGTACGAGCAGTACTTC. Encoded protein: CASSSRPPGQGYEQYF. The full variable domain, in which reference TRBV5-5 and TRBJ2-7 provide the parts outside the CDR3, is DAGVTQSPTHLIKTRGQQVTLRCSPISGHKSVSWYQQVLGQGPQFIFQYYEKEERGRGNFPDRFSARQFPNYSSELNVNALLLGDSALYLCASSSRPPGQGYEQYFGPGTRLTVT.